This TCR beta chain was captured by sequencing in a study of T cells in Graves' hyperthyroidism and ophthalmopathy (dated by TCRdb to about 2019). Background for the entire study: Peripheral blood was collected at initial diagnosis, before any treatment. A discovery cohort of about a hundred patients, 43 with Graves' ophthalmopathy and approximately 57 with stable Graves' hyperthyroidism, was used to find distinguishing TCR V-J signatures. Prospective prediction of ophthalmopathy was tested in an independent validation cohort of 18 to 20 hyperthyroidism patients and 17 patients who later progressed to ophthalmopathy. The approximately 98 discovery patients were randomly divided into training and test sets at a 7:3 ratio. In addition, the study compared T-cell repertoires in thyroid tissue and in blood from roughly 6 Graves' hyperthyroidism patients. Once sampling was done, hyperthyroidism patients were given methimazole at a starting dose of 30 mg daily, whereas ophthalmopathy patients were given high-dose intravenous methylprednisolone. TCR Vbeta CDR3 sequencing of 130 to 150 peripheral blood samples (over 40 ophthalmopathy, around 80 hyperthyroidism and around 17 progressor patients) is reported in the paper. What the authors observed across the whole study: Blood samples also contained most of the expanded thyroid clonotypes (frequency above 0.001), which suggests that blood repertoires may reflect thyroid immune responses. No statistical method was used to fix the sample size in advance, and group allocation was not hidden from the investigators. In validation, progression to ophthalmopathy was predicted by the model with approximately 67% sensitivity and roughly 72% specificity, a median of around 6.5 months before onset. Ophthalmopathy was separated from stable hyperthyroidism by a 13 V-J signature model, with approximately 85% sensitivity and approximately 81% specificity obtained in cross-validation and 80%/75% obtained in testing.

Graves' hyperthyroidism was defined as stable when no progression to ophthalmopathy occurred over 18 months of follow-up. The hyperthyroidism patients were between 18 and 65 years old and newly diagnosed, with a disease duration of less than 2 months. Patients with uncontrolled infections, other autoimmune diseases, pregnancy or lactation were excluded. Diagnoses relied on clinical symptoms, serum thyroxine and TRAb, thyroid ultrasound and orbital computed tomography. Ficoll-Paque density gradient centrifugation was used to isolate PBMCs from approximately 10 ml of fresh peripheral blood. Total RNA was extracted using Trizol reagent, and RNA quality was assessed on an Agilent 2100 Bioanalyzer. The TCR beta CDR3 regions were amplified from the RNA transcripts. A first-round RT-PCR of the TCR CDR3 used the HTBI primer set with the Qiagen OneStep RT-PCR kit. The libraries were constructed in a second round of multiplex PCR and then size-selected and purified. The libraries were sequenced on an Illumina HiSeq2000 using paired-end 100 bp reads. The source study handled its data this way. SOAPnuke was used to process the raw data, with reads discarded if the reads contained adapters or uncalled bases, had a mean Phred below 15, or lacked an exact constant-primer or identifier match. COPE v1.2.5 was used to merge the high-quality paired reads, and each unique nucleotide sequence was defined as a clonotype. MiTCR v1.1 was used to align clonotypes to the IMGT TRBV, TRBD and TRBJ reference segments. The analysis included only V-J combinations with a frequency above 0.0001, which together covered 98% to 99.2% of the repertoires. The TCS score was defined as F50 (clonal expansion) divided by E x V (chaos), with BLOSUM62-based TCRdist calculated between CDR3 peptides within each V-J. Welch's t-statistics and random forest reduced roughly 500 V-J features to 13, which were used in a naive Bayes classifier (R e1071). Through fastp at Q25 and MiXCR, TCRdb rebuilt clones from the public reads, retaining in-frame beta chains. Each record represents a unique CDR3 protein, reported with the most common genes and DNA among its rows. TCRdb's processing, not the authors', yielded these V and J calls. Counted in this sample were 700,000 or so distinct CDR3 sequences; 16% of them appeared once. The ten largest clones represent around 7.7% of the sample.

This clonotype has just a few counts. It lacks a known antigen. One base away there is no much larger clone; base qualities are not given. At the junction V is shortened by 6 bases and J by 1 base; bases outside the gene matches: 0. The CDR3 starts with the cysteine, ends with the phenylalanine, and has 13 residues. Only the CDR3 DNA is retained, 39 bases long and in frame from the first base. The sequence is built from TRBV12-3 or TRBV12-4 and TRBJ2-4, with 7 bases matching TRBD1. Material: blood. The TCR was taken from a man aged 18 to 29 with Graves' hyperthyroidism. Read as DNA, the sequence is TGTGCCAGCAGACAGGGGGCCAAAAACATTCAGTACTTC. The encoded protein is CASRQGAKNIQYF.